This T cell receptor (beta chain) was identified during a study of T cell clones after liver transplantation. Study findings and constraints: These preliminary findings come from unstandardized post-transplant sampling times. In two subjects, few donor cells limited the measurable donor-reactive repertoire.

The germline V gene encodes CDR1 SGHNT and CDR2 YENEEA. The CDR3 length is 13 residues. V lost 1 base and J 2 bases, leaving 0 bases between the germline ends. Only in-frame clones appear in the TCRdb table, and some are missing; sequencing was by immunoSEQ multiplex PCR. Of 50,000 or so clones in the sample, roughly 71% are singletons; the top ten hold about 9.9%. This clone was detected a few times. Its antigen is still unknown. This TCR was recovered from a human patient who received a liver transplant. Part of the T cell pool may stem from the graft donor. The chain has TRBV11-3 and TRBJ1-6; D gene ambiguous. Specimen: CD4+ T cells from blood, collected 54 months after liver transplant. The DNA of the CDR3 is TGTGCCAGCAGCTTAGCCTATAATTCACCCCTCCACTTT. Translation: CASSLAYNSPLHF.